One sample yielded the 30 T cell receptor beta chains listed below, sequenced in a study of blood T cells in healthy people across ages. The authors ran a second PCR of about 7 to 12 cycles using a sample-barcoded 5' primer and a J-beta primer mix. TCRdb independently ran MiXCR on the 5' RACE reads; one entry per CDR3 protein. The table records about 800,000 distinct CDR3 sequences, roughly 25% of them present only once. This sample also appeared in a second study, on T cells of mothers and their children.

Sequenced: blood. The receptors shown here come from a boy aged 5-17 years in good health.

This clonotype was seen only a few times. The chain uses TRBV28 and TRBJ2-5; D unclear. There are 13 residues in the CDR3. V lost 6 bases and J 5 bases, leaving 13 bases between the germline ends. Germline lookup yields CDR1 MDHEN and CDR2 SYDVKM. As DNA, the CDR3 is TGTGCCAGCAGGCGAACTGAAAGGGAGACCCAGTACTTC. It is translated as CASRRTERETQYF.

This clonotype was detected only a few times. The CDR3 spells CASSDVMTIEAFF. The CDR3 coding sequence is TGTGCCAGCAGTGATGTGATGACCATAGAAGCTTTCTTT. The chain carries TRBV6-6 and TRBJ1-1; D ambiguous. This CDR3 contains 13 residues. Germline V lookup: CDR1 MNHNY, CDR2 SVGAGI (reference sequence). Trimming stripped 5 bases from V and 8 bases from J, with 15 bases between.

V usage is TRBV4-2 and J usage is TRBJ2-7; a possible D gene is TRBD1 (6 bases). The CDR3 consists of 14 residues. V was pared by 2 bases and J by 2 bases, with 10 bases between. CDR1 and CDR2 (germline): LGHNA, YNFKEQ. CDR3 in amino acids: CASSQQGRTYEQYF. CDR3 in DNA: TGTGCCAGCAGCCAACAGGGGCGAACCTACGAGCAGTACTTC.

The chain combines TRBV24-1 with TRBJ2-5; perhaps TRBD1 as D (5 bases). With 0 bases removed from V and 1 base from J, the gap between germline ends came to 14 bases. This CDR3 contains 17 residues. Germline values: CDR1 KGHDR, CDR2 SFDVKD. CDR3 coding DNA: TGTGCCACCAGTGATTTGGGGGCAGGGCTGGGCCAAGAGACCCAGTACTTC. The encoded protein is CATSDLGAGLGQETQYF.

The genes are TRBV5-1 and TRBJ2-3; D gene ambiguous. The CDR3 sequence is 15 residues long. Between the trimmed V and J ends, which lost 0 bases and 1 base, there was a span of 9 bases. CDR1 is SGHRS, CDR2 YFSETQ, per germline. The CDR3 sequence is CASSLVGERTDTQYF. The CDR3 bases are TGCGCCAGCAGCTTGGTGGGCGAACGCACAGATACGCAGTATTTT.

This chain uses TRBV29-1 with TRBJ2-1; maybe TRBD2 (6 bases). Germline V CDR1 and CDR2: SQVTM, ANQGSEA. V was clipped by 6 bases and J by 0 bases, with 9 bases between them. CDR3 length: 13 amino acids. The CDR3 sequence is CSVTRTSYNEQFF. The CDR3 DNA follows: TGCAGCGTGACTAGGACCTCCTACAATGAGCAGTTCTTC.

V gene TRBV7-2 combines with J gene TRBJ2-1; no clear D. The better agreement between TRBJ2-7 and the DNA end casts doubt on the J call. Germline V CDR1 and CDR2: SGHTA, FQGNSA. The CDR3 is 11 residues long. The CDR3: CASSSTVEQYF. In nucleotides, the CDR3 is TGTGCCAGCAGCTCTACAGTCGAGCAGTACTTC.

CDR3 residues: CASSQEQQGIGYEQYF. The CDR3 DNA reads TGCGCCAGCAGCCAAGAGCAACAGGGGATAGGGTACGAGCAGTACTTC. The chain uses TRBV4-3 and TRBJ2-7; TRBD1 aligns across 7 bases. The CDR3 is 16 residues long. Germline lookup yields CDR1 LGHNA and CDR2 YSLEER. The V gene end was trimmed by 0 bases and the J gene end by 4 bases; junction bases not matched to a gene: 9.

The CDR3: CASSSGGSGHEQYF. The CDR3 region has the DNA TGTGCCAGCAGTTCCGGTGGTTCGGGTCACGAGCAGTACTTC. The gene calls are TRBV28 and TRBJ2-7; D ambiguous. There are 14 residues in the CDR3. The germline V gene has CDR1 MDHEN and CDR2 SYDVKM. Trimming stripped 4 bases from V and 5 bases from J, with 15 bases between.

This clonotype was picked up a small number of times. The V gene is TRBV15, the J gene TRBJ2-7, with D hard to call. The V end lost 3 bases, the J end lost 9 bases, and 12 bases lay between the germline ends. The CDR3 runs 12 residues. Germline CDR1 LNHNV, CDR2 YYDKDF (reference sequence). In DNA form, the CDR3 reads TGTGCCACCAGCAGCCGCGGAGCCGGGCAGTACTTC. Translation gives CATSSRGAGQYF. Full variable domain (rest looked up from reference TRBV15 and TRBJ2-7): DAMVIQNPRYQVTQFGKPVTLSCSQTLNHNVMYWYQQKSSQAPKLLFHYYDKDFNNEADTPDNFQSRRPNTSFCFLDIRSPGLGDTAMYLCATSSRGAGQYFGPGTRLTVT.

This chain joins TRBV7-9 and TRBJ2-5; 7 bases agree with TRBD2. This CDR3 has 17 residues. The J segment lost 0 bases and the V segment lost 5 bases, leaving 12 bases of the junction unmatched. The V gene's germline CDR1 is SEHNR and CDR2 FQNEAQ (reference sequence). The CDR3 loop is CASSPPDSTSDQETQYF. The CDR3 DNA sequence: TGTGCCAGCAGCCCCCCGGATAGTACTAGCGACCAAGAGACCCAGTACTTC.

This chain joins TRBV7-9 and TRBJ1-3; no clear D. V was pared by 6 bases and J by 0 bases, with 9 bases between. The CDR3 extends over 14 amino acids. Germline V CDR1 and CDR2: SEHNR, FQNEAQ (reference sequence). CDR3 residues: CASRGSDSGNTIYF. In nucleotides, the CDR3 is TGTGCCAGCAGAGGGTCCGACTCTGGAAACACCATATATTTT.

This chain links TRBV2 with TRBJ1-4; possible D gene TRBD1, 5 bases. Trimming took 3 bases from V and 12 from J, leaving 17 bases between them. The CDR3 covers 14 residues. Germline CDR1 SNHLY, CDR2 FYNNEI. This CDR3 is CASSDWGFRGELFF. In DNA, the CDR3 is TGTGCCAGCAGTGATTGGGGCTTCCGCGGGGAACTGTTTTTT.

V gene TRBV4-3 combines with J gene TRBJ1-1; no reliable D call. V lost 3 bases, J lost 0 bases, and 11 bases lay in between. This CDR3 is built from 15 residues. Germline V lookup: CDR1 LGHNA, CDR2 YSLEER. CDR3 in DNA: TGCGCCAGCAGCCAGGGCAGACGCTTGAACACTGAAGCTTTCTTT. Protein sequence: CASSQGRRLNTEAFF.

The chain recombines TRBV4-1 with TRBJ2-7; D unclear. V shed 1 base and J shed 0 bases, with 13 bases lying between them. This CDR3 is 16 amino acids long. Germline lookup yields CDR1 MGHRA and CDR2 YSYEKL. The CDR3 DNA sequence: TGCGCCAGCAGCCAAGGACACCCGACCCTCTCCTACGAGCAGTACTTC. This encodes CASSQGHPTLSYEQYF.

V usage is TRBV20-1 and J usage is TRBJ2-5; D is unclear. This CDR3 spans 11 amino acids. Germline lookup yields CDR1 DFQATT and CDR2 SNEGSKA (reference sequence). With 1 base removed from V and 4 bases from J, the gap between germline ends came to 4 bases. The CDR3 protein is CSARGAETQYF. The CDR3 DNA follows: TGCAGTGCTAGAGGGGCAGAGACCCAGTACTTC.

The genes are TRBV3-1 and TRBJ2-3; TRBD2 might be the D (5 bases). Germline V gene sequence: CDR1 LGHDT, CDR2 YNNKEL (reference sequence). The CDR3 is made up of 13 amino acids. V gave up 4 bases and J gave up 7 bases, with 12 bases separating them. CDR3 region: CASSPLAGHTQYF. The CDR3 DNA follows: TGTGCCAGCAGCCCCCTCGCGGGCCATACGCAGTATTTT.

This clonotype has only a few counts. The chain employs TRBV27 and TRBJ2-5; 10 bases match TRBD1. The J call may be in error: the DNA end matches TRBJ2-1 better. Germline CDR1 and CDR2: MNHEY and SMNVEV (reference sequence). This CDR3 contains 15 residues. The CDR3, as DNA: TGTGCCAGCAGTTTAGGAGGGACAGGGGACAATGAGCAGTTCTTC. As protein: CASSLGGTGDNEQFF.

This clonotype was seen more than once but under ten times. This chain uses TRBV3-1 with TRBJ1-1, with D possibly being TRBD1 (6 bases). The CDR3 contains 15 residues. V was clipped by 0 bases and J by 5 bases, with 13 bases between them. Germline V gene lookup returns CDR1 LGHDT and CDR2 YNNKEL (reference sequence). This CDR3 reads CASSQEGGGRTEAFF. As DNA, the CDR3 is TGTGCCAGCAGCCAAGAAGGGGGGGGGAGAACTGAAGCTTTCTTT.

The sample holds many counts of this clonotype. The chain recombines TRBV28 with TRBJ1-4, with D unclear. CDR1 and CDR2 from the germline V gene are MDHEN and SYDVKM. This CDR3 contains 13 residues. The germline V and J ends were trimmed by 7 bases and 4 bases, with 10 bases remaining between them. CDR3 residues: CASTAALNEKLFF. CDR3 bases: TGTGCCAGCACCGCGGCCCTTAATGAAAAACTGTTTTTT.

A note on this clonotype: Germline and junction disagree at one end, which may indicate a read error. The V and J genes are TRBV6-2 or TRBV6-3 and TRBJ2-6, with D possibly TRBD1 on 5 matching bases. Germline loops: CDR1 MNHEY, CDR2 SVGEGT. The CDR3 has 14 residues. Here the CDR3 DNA reads TGTGCCAGCAGTTATAGCTCTGGGGCCAACGTCCCGACTTTC. Residues: CASSYSSGANVPTF.

This clonotype was observed a handful of times. The chain joins TRBV5-1 to TRBJ1-1; D perhaps matches TRBD1 (5 bases). The V gene's germline CDR1 is SGHRS and CDR2 YFSETQ. Trimming cost V 0 bases and J 0 bases, with 15 bases left between them. This CDR3 has 17 residues. As DNA, the CDR3 is TGCGCCAGCAGCTTGGGACCATCGGGGACTATGAACACTGAAGCTTTCTTT. Encoded protein: CASSLGPSGTMNTEAFF. Variable domain in full (rest from reference TRBV5-1 and TRBJ1-1): KAGVTQTPRYLIKTRGQQVTLSCSPISGHRSVSWYQQTPGQGLQFLFEYFSETQRNKGNFPGRFSGRQFSNSRSEMNVSTLELGDSALYLCASSLGPSGTMNTEAFFGQGTRLTVV.

This clonotype was detected only a few times. This chain joins TRBV20-1 and TRBJ2-7; D is unclear. In germline, CDR1 is DFQATT, CDR2 SNEGSKA (reference sequence). V shed 5 bases and J shed 0 bases, with 17 bases lying between them. The length of the CDR3 is 15 residues. This CDR3 is CSASLPESYSYEQYF. In DNA, the CDR3 is TGCAGTGCTTCCTTGCCAGAATCCTACTCCTACGAGCAGTACTTC.

This clonotype was detected a few times. The chain carries TRBV5-1 and TRBJ2-7; D is uncertain. The V end lost 3 bases, the J end lost 2 bases, and 15 bases lay between the germline ends. The germline V gene encodes CDR1 SGHRS and CDR2 YFSETQ. The CDR3 length is 15 residues. CDR3 DNA sequence: TGCGCCAGCAGCTACGAGGTCTCCCCGACCTACGAGCAGTACTTC. Residues: CASSYEVSPTYEQYF. The entire variable domain, with the rest obtained from reference TRBV5-1 and TRBJ2-7, is as follows: KAGVTQTPRYLIKTRGQQVTLSCSPISGHRSVSWYQQTPGQGLQFLFEYFSETQRNKGNFPGRFSGRQFSNSRSEMNVSTLELGDSALYLCASSYEVSPTYEQYFGPGTRLTVT.

The rearrangement links TRBV7-2 to TRBJ2-5; D perhaps matches TRBD2 (7 bases). V was shortened by 8 bases and J by 2 bases, with 21 bases between the two germline ends. Germline CDR1 is SGHTA and CDR2 is FQGNSA. The CDR3 extends over 16 amino acids. CDR3 in DNA: TGTGCCAGCGCCCTGGGGTGGGGGGGCCAACAAGAGACCCAGTACTTC. The encoded protein is CASALGWGGQQETQYF.

This clonotype was counted many times. V and J are TRBV7-8 and TRBJ1-2; tentatively, D is TRBD1 (6 bases). Germline V gene data show CDR1 as SGHVS and CDR2 as FQNEAQ. Trimming stripped 1 base from V and 4 bases from J, with 10 bases between. The CDR3 is made up of 14 amino acids. In nucleotides, the CDR3 is TGTGCCAGCAGCTTAGTTAGGGGGTCCTATGGCTACACCTTC. It codes for CASSLVRGSYGYTF. Looking up the rest from reference TRBV7-8 and TRBJ1-2 gives the full variable domain: GAGVSQSPRYKVAKRGQDVALRCDPISGHVSLFWYQQALGQGPEFLTYFQNEAQLDKSGLPSDRFFAERPEGSVSTLKIQRTQQEDSAVYLCASSLVRGSYGYTFGSGTRLTVV.

This clonotype was seen a few times. This chain uses TRBV7-2 with TRBJ1-2; D call uncertain. The CDR3 length is 15 residues. The V gene's germline CDR1 is SGHTA and CDR2 FQGNSA. The V end was cut by 2 bases, the J end by 0 bases, with 10 bases between. This CDR3 reads CASSLRQSTNYGYTF. CDR3 in DNA: TGTGCCAGCAGCTTACGCCAGTCGACTAACTATGGCTACACCTTC.

The V call is TRBV4-1, the J call TRBJ2-3; no definite D call. CDR3 length equals 14 residues. The germline V and J ends were trimmed by 0 bases and 2 bases, with 6 bases remaining between them. The germline CDR1 and CDR2 sequences are MGHRA and YSYEKL. The CDR3 DNA reads as TGCGCCAGCAGCCAAGAACGAGACACAGATACGCAGTATTTT. Encoded protein: CASSQERDTDTQYF.

This clonotype was recorded a few times. This chain connects TRBV27 to TRBJ2-5; TRBD1 matches at 12 bases. Germline CDR1 reads MNHEY; CDR2 reads SMNVEV (reference sequence). With V trimmed by 1 base and J by 2 bases, 5 bases remained unmatched. The CDR3 contains 17 residues. This CDR3 is CASSLLGTGGLQETQYF. The CDR3 nucleotides read TGTGCCAGCAGTTTATTAGGGACAGGGGGCCTACAAGAGACCCAGTACTTC.

This clonotype was detected only a few times. The chain carries TRBV7-2 and TRBJ2-5, with 7 bases aligning to TRBD2. The germline gives CDR1 SGHTA, CDR2 FQGNSA. The CDR3 covers 14 residues. J lost 5 bases, V lost 5 bases, and 8 bases had no gene match. In nucleotides, the CDR3 is TGTGCCAGCAGCCCGGCGGGAGCCGGGGAGACCCAGTACTTC. Translating gives CASSPAGAGETQYF.